Presented here are 9 T cell receptor beta chains from one specimen sequenced in a study of CD8+ T cells in alopecia areata. The treatment: oral pan-JAK inhibitor, 5-10 mg twice daily. Reverse transcription of extracted RNA yielded cDNA, which provided the sequencing template. This table comes from immunoSEQ multiplex PCR, and its TCRdb copy is limited to in-frame clones, with some not included. The sample comprises more than 85,000 clones, about 58% of which are singletons, and about a sixth rests with the top ten. The sample in question was CD8+ T cells sorted from blood, obtained at week 4, from a patient treated with tofacitinib. All receptors come from a human donor with alopecia areata.

This clone has just a few counts. The rearrangement joins TRBV27 to TRBJ2-1; unclear D gene. The CDR3 consists of 12 residues. The V end was cut by 6 bases, the J end by 4 bases, with 7 bases between. Germline-derived CDR1 and CDR2 are MNHEY and SMNVEV (reference sequence). For the CDR3, the DNA is TGTGCCAGCAGGGACCAGTACAATGAGCAGTTCTTC. It specifies CASRDQYNEQFF.

The CDR3 region is CSVDSGTGNAEQYF. For the CDR3, the DNA is TGCAGCGTTGACTCCGGGACAGGGAATGCCGAGCAGTACTTC. The chain is built from TRBV29-1 and TRBJ2-7; TRBD1 matches 9 bases. The germline V gene encodes CDR1 SQVTM and CDR2 ANQGSEA. Trimming at V came to 3 bases and at J to 6 bases, leaving 9 bases not matched to a gene. This CDR3 is built from 14 residues.

The chain uses TRBV28 and TRBJ2-5, with D possibly matching TRBD2 (6 bases). V was clipped by 6 bases and J by 1 base, with 21 bases between them. Germline CDR1 reads MDHEN; CDR2 reads SYDVKM. This CDR3 comprises 17 residues. The CDR3 protein is CASSPGPHLAAQETQYF. The CDR3, as DNA: TGTGCCAGCAGCCCAGGCCCCCATTTAGCGGCCCAAGAGACCCAGTACTTC.

This clone was seen more than once but under ten times. V usage is TRBV28 and J usage is TRBJ2-1; perhaps TRBD1 as D (6 bases). The CDR3 consists of 15 residues. CDR1 is MDHEN and CDR2 is SYDVKM in the germline V gene. The V end lost 8 bases, the J end lost 3 bases, and 17 bases lay between the germline ends. The CDR3 loop reads CASANRAGLYNEQFF. In DNA form, the CDR3 reads TGTGCCAGCGCGAACAGGGCAGGCCTCTACAATGAGCAGTTCTTC.

In this sample, this clone turned up a few times. V is TRBV5-1 and J is TRBJ2-7; weak D call: TRBD1 (5 bases). CDR3 length: 14 amino acids. Germline CDR1 SGHRS, CDR2 YFSETQ. The V end was cut by 2 bases, the J end by 2 bases, with 11 bases between. CDR3 loop: CASSLRGHPYEQYF. CDR3 DNA: TGCGCCAGCAGCTTAAGAGGACATCCCTACGAGCAGTACTTC.

The chain carries TRBV2 and TRBJ1-2; no definite D call. Looked up from germline, CDR1 is SNHLY and CDR2 is FYNNEI. Trimming cost V 2 bases and J 4 bases, with 8 bases left between them. The CDR3 length is 13 residues. This CDR3 reads CASSEFIRYGYTF. The CDR3, as DNA: TGTGCCAGCAGTGAATTCATCCGCTATGGCTACACCTTC.

The chain has TRBV29-1 and TRBJ2-2; D gene unclear. Trimming left V 6 bases short and J 4 bases short, with 18 bases between. Germline V gene lookup returns CDR1 SQVTM and CDR2 ANQGSEA. This CDR3 has 15 amino acids. The CDR3 spells CSVESGIGSTGELFF. The CDR3 bases are TGCAGCGTCGAGAGTGGGATCGGCTCCACCGGGGAGCTGTTTTTT.

This chain connects TRBV27 to TRBJ2-7; 9 bases are a match to TRBD1. Germline values: CDR1 MNHEY, CDR2 SMNVEV (reference sequence). The CDR3 extends over 14 amino acids. Trimming removed 6 bases from V and 4 bases from J; junction bases left unmatched: 7. CDR3 DNA sequence: TGTGCCAGCAGCCCGGGGGACAGGGTGTACGAGCAGTACTTC. Amino acid sequence: CASSPGDRVYEQYF.

The chain employs TRBV29-1 and TRBJ2-3, with a tentative D call TRBD1 (7 bases). The V gene lost 3 bases and the J gene lost 0 bases, with 16 bases spanning the gap. CDR1 SQVTM and CDR2 ANQGSEA come from the germline V gene. There are 16 residues in the CDR3. CDR3 loop: CSVDRGTASSTDTQYF. The CDR3, as DNA: TGCAGCGTTGATCGGGGGACAGCGTCTAGCACAGATACGCAGTATTTT.